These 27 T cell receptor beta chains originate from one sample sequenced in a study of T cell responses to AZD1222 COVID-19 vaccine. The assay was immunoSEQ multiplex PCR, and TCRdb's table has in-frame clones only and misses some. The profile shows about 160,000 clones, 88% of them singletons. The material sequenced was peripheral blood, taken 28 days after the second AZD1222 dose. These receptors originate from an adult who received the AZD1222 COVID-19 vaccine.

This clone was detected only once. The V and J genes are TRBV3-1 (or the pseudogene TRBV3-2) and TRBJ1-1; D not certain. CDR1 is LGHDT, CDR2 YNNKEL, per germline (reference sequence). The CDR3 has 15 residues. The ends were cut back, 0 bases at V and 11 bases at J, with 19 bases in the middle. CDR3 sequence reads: CASSQDPTRSTGAFF. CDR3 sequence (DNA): TGTGCCAGCAGCCAAGATCCGACCCGATCAACGGGTGCTTTCTTT.

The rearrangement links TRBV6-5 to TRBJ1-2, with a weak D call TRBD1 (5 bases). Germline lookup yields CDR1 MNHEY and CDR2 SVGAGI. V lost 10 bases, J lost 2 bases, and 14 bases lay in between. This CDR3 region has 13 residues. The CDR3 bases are TGTGCCACCCTCGACAGAGGGAACTATGGCTACACCTTC. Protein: CATLDRGNYGYTF.

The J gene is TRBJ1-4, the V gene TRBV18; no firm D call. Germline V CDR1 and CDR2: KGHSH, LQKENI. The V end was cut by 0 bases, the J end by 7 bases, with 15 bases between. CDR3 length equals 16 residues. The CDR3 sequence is CASSPPWPDMTEKLFF. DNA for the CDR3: TGTGCCAGCTCACCACCCTGGCCGGATATGACTGAAAAACTGTTTTTT.

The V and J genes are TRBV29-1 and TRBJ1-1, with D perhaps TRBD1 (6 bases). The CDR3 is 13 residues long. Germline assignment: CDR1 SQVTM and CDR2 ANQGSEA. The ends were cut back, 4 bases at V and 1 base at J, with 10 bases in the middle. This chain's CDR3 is CSVGDTANTEAFF. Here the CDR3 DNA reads TGCAGCGTTGGGGACACCGCGAACACTGAAGCTTTCTTT.

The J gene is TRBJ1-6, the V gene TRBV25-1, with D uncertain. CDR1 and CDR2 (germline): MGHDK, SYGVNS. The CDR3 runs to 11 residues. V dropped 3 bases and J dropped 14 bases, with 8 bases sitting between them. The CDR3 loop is CASSEHGSLHF. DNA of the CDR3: TGTGCCAGCAGTGAGCATGGGTCCCTCCACTTT.

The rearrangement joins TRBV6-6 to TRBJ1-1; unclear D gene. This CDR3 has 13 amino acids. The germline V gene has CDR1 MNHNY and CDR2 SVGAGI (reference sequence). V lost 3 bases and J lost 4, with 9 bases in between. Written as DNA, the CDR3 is TGTGCCAGCAGTTATACGGAACGCACTGAAGCTTTCTTT. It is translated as CASSYTERTEAFF.

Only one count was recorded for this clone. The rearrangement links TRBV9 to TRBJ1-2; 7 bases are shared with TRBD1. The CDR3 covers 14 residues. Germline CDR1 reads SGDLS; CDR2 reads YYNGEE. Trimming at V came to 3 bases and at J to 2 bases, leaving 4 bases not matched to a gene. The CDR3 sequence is CASSEKGQNYGYTF. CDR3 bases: TGTGCCAGCAGCGAAAAGGGACAGAACTATGGCTACACCTTC.

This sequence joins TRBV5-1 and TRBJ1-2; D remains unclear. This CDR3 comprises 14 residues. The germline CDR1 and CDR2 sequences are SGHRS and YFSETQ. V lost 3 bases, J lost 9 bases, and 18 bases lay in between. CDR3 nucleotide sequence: TGCGCCAGCAGCTCCGTGACCCCACCTGGAAGCTACACCTTC. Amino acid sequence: CASSSVTPPGSYTF.

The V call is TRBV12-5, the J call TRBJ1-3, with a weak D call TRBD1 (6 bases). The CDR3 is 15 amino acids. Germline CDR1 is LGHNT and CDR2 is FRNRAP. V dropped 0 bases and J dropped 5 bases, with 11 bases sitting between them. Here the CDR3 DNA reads TGTGCTAGTGGTTTGGTCGGGACAATTAGAAACACCATATATTTT. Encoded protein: CASGLVGTIRNTIYF.

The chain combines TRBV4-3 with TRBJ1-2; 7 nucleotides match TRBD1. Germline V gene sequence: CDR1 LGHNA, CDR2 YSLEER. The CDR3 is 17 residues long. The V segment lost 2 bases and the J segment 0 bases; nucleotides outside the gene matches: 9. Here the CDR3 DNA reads TGCGCCAGCAGCCAATCCCGACGGGACAGTACTAACTATGGCTACACCTTC. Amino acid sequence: CASSQSRRDSTNYGYTF.

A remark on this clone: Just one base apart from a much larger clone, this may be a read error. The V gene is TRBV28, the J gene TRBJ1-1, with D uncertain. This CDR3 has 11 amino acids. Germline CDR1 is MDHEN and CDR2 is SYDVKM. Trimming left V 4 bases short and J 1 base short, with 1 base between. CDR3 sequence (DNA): TGTGCCAGCAGTTGGAACACTGAAGCTTTCTTT. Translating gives CASSWNTEAFF.

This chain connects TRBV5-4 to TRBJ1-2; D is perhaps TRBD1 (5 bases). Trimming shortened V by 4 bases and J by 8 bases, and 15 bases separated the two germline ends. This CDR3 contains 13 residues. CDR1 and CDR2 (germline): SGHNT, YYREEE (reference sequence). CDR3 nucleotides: TGTGCCAGCAGCACCGGGACGGCTTTCGGCTACACCTTC. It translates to CASSTGTAFGYTF.

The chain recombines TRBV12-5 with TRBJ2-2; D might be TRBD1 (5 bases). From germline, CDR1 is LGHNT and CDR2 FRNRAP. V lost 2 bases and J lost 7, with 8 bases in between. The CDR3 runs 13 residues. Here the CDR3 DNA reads TGTGCTAGTGGTTTGACAGGCAGCGGGGAGCTGTTTTTT. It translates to CASGLTGSGELFF.

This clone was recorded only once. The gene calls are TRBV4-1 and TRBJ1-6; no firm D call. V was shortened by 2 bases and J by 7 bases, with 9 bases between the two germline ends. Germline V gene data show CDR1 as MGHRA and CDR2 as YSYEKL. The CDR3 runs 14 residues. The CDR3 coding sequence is TGCGCCAGCAGCCAACGGTCCCCAAATTCACCCCTCCACTTT. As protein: CASSQRSPNSPLHF.

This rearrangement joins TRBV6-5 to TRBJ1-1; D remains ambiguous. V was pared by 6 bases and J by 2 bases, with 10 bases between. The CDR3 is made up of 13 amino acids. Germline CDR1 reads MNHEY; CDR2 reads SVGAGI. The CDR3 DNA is TGTGCCAGCAGAGGTAACCCAAACACTGAAGCTTTCTTT. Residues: CASRGNPNTEAFF.

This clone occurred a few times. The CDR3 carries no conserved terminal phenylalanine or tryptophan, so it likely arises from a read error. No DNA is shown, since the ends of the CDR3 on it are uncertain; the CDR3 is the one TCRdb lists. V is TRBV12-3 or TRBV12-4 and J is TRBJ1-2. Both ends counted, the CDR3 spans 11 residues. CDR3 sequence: CASSLGGVGFL.

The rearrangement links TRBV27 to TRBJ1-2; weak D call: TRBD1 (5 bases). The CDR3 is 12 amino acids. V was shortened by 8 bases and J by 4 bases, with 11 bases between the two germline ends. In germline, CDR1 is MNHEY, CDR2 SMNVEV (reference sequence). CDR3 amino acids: CASGPQGYGYTF. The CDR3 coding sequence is TGTGCCAGCGGGCCTCAGGGCTATGGCTACACCTTC.

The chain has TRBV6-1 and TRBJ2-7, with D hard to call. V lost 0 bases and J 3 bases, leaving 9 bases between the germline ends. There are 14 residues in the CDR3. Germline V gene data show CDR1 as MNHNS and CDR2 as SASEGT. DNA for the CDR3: TGTGCCAGCAGTGAAGCGCTTCTTCTCTACGAGCAGTACTTC. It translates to CASSEALLLYEQYF.

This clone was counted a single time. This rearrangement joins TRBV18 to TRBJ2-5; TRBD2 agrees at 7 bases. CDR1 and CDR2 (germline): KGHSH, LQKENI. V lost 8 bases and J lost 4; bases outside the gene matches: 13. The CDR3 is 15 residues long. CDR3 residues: CASHPARGDRETQYF. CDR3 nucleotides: TGTGCCAGCCACCCCGCCCGGGGGGATAGAGAGACCCAGTACTTC. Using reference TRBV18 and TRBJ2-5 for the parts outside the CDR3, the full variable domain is NAGVMQNPRHLVRRRGQEARLRCSPMKGHSHVYWYRQLPEEGLKFMVYLQKENIIDESGMPKERFSAEFPKEGPSILRIQQVVRGDSAAYFCASHPARGDRETQYFGPGTRLLVL.

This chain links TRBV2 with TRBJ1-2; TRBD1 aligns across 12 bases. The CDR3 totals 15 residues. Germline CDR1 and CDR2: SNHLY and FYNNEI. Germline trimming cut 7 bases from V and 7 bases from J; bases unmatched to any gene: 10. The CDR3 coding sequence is TGTGCCAGCACCGGGACAGGGGGCGCCCCGGGTGGCTACACCTTC. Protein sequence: CASTGTGGAPGGYTF.

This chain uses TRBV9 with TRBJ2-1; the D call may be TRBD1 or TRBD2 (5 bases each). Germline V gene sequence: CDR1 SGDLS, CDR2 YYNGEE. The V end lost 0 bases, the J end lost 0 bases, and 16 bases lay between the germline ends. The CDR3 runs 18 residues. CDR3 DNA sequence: TGTGCCAGCAGCGTAGCATTCTGGGGGACGAGCTCCTACAATGAGCAGTTCTTC. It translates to CASSVAFWGTSSYNEQFF.

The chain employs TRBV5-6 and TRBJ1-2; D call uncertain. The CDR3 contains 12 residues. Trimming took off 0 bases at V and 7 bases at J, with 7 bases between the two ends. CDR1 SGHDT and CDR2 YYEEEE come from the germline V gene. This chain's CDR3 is CASSLGSSGYTF. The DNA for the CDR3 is TGTGCCAGCAGCTTGGGATCCAGTGGCTACACCTTC.

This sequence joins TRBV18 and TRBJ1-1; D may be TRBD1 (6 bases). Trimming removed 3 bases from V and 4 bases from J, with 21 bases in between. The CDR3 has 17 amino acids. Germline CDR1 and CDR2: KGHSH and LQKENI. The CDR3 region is CASSPSTGTFEGTEAFF. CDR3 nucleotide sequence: TGTGCCAGCTCACCCAGCACAGGGACTTTCGAGGGCACTGAAGCTTTCTTT.

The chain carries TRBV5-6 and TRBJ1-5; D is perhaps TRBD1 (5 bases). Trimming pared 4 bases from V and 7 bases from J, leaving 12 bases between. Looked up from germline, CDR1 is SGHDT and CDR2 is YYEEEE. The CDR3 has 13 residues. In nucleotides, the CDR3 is TGTGCCAGCAGCCTCGGGGCGGAGCAGCCCCAGCATTTT. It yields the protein CASSLGAEQPQHF.

CDR3 DNA: TGTGCCAGCAGCCAGGGTGGGACCCCGGGGGGTGGCTACACCTTC. Residues: CASSQGGTPGGGYTF. The chain couples TRBV3-1 (or the pseudogene TRBV3-2) to TRBJ1-2; tentative D call: TRBD1 (5 bases). Germline V lookup: CDR1 LGHDT, CDR2 YNNKEL (reference sequence). This CDR3 has 15 amino acids. The V end lost 3 bases, the J end lost 7 bases, and 18 bases lay between the germline ends.

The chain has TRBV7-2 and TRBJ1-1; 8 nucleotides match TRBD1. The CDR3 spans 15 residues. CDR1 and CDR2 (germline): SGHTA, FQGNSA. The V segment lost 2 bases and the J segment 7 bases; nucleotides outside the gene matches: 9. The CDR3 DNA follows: TGTGCCAGCAGCTTAAGGACTCAGGGGACAGGTGAAGCTTTCTTT. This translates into CASSLRTQGTGEAFF.

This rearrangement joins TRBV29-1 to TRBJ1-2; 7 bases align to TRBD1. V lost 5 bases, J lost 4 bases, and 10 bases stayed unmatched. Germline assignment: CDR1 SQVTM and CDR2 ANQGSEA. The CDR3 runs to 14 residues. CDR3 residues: CSVYEGAVPYGYTF. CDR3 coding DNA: TGCAGCGTTTATGAGGGGGCAGTCCCCTATGGCTACACCTTC.